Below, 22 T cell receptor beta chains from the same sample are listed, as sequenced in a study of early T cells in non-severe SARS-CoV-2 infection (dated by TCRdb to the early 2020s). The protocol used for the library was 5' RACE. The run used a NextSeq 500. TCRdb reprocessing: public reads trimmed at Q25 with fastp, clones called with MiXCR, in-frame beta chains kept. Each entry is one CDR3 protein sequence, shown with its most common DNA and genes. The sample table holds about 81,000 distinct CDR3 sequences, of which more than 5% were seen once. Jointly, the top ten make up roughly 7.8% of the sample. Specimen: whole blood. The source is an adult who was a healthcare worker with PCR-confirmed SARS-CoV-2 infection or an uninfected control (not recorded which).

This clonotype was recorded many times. CDR3 bases: TGTGCCAGCAGCTTCGGGCGGGGGGGCAATGAGCAGTTCTTC. This sequence encodes CASSFGRGGNEQFF. This sequence joins TRBV11-1 and TRBJ2-1, with TRBD2 matching 9 bases. V lost 3 bases and J lost 6; bases outside the gene matches: 3. Germline V gene lookup returns CDR1 SGHAT and CDR2 FQDESV (reference sequence). The CDR3 is made up of 14 amino acids.

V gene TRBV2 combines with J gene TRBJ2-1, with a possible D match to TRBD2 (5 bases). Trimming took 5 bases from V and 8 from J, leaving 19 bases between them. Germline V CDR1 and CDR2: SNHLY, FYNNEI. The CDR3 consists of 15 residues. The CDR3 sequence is CASSLLVRGPDEQFF. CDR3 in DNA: TGTGCCAGCAGTCTTTTGGTGAGAGGGCCGGATGAGCAGTTCTTC.

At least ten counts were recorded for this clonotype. CDR3 sequence: CASSLDLTGNTEAFF. The DNA for the CDR3 is TGTGCCAGCAGCTTAGATCTAACGGGTAACACTGAAGCTTTCTTT. The chain carries TRBV11-2 and TRBJ1-1; no reliable D call. Per the germline V gene, CDR1 is SGHAT and CDR2 is FQNNGV. This CDR3 comprises 15 residues. The germline V and J ends were trimmed by 0 bases and 2 bases, with 10 bases remaining between them.

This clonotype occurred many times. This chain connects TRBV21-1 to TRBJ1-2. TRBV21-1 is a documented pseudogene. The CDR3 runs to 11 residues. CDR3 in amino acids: CASGGNYGYTF. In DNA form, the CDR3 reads TGTGCCAGCGGTGGCAACTATGGCTACACCTTC.

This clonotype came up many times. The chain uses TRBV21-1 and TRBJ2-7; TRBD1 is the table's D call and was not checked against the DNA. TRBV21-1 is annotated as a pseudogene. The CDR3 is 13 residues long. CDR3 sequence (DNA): TGTGCCAGCGTCCCGGGACAGGTAGTCGAGCAGTACTTC. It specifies CASVPGQVVEQYF.

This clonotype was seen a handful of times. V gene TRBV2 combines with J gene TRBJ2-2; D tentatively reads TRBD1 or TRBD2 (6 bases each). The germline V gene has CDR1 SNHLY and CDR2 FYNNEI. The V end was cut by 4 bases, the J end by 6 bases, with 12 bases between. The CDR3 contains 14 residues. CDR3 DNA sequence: TGTGCCAGCAGTGTTAAGAGGGGGGCCGGGGAGCTGTTTTTT. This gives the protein CASSVKRGAGELFF. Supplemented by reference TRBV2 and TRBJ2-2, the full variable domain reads EPEVTQTPSHQVTQMGQEVILRCVPISNHLYFYWYRQILGQKVEFLVSFYNNEISEKSEIFDDQFSVERPDGSNFTLKIRSTKLEDSAMYFCASSVKRGAGELFFGEGSRLTVL.

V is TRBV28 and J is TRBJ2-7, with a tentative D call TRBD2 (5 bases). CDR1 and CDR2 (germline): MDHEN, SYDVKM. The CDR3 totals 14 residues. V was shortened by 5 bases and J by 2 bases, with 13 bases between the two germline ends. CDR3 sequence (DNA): TGTGCCAGCAGTCCCCTTCGGGGTACCTACGAGCAGTACTTC. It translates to CASSPLRGTYEQYF.

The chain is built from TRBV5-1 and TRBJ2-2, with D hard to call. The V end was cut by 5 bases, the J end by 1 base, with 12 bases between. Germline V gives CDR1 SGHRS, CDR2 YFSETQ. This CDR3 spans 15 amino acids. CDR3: CASRPGPENTGELFF. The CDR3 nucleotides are TGCGCCAGCAGACCAGGACCGGAGAACACCGGGGAGCTGTTTTTT.

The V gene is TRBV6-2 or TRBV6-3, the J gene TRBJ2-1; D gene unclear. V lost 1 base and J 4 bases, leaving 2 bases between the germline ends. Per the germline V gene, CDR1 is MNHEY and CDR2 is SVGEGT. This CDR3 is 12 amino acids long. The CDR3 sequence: CASSYWYNEQFF. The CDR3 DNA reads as TGTGCCAGCAGTTACTGGTACAATGAGCAGTTCTTC.

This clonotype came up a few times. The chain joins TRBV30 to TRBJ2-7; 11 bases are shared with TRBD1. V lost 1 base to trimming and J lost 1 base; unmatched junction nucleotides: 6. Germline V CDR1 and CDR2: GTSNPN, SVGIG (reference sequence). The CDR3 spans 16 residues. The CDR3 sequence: CAWSAPGQGDSYEQYF. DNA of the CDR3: TGTGCCTGGAGTGCGCCGGGACAGGGGGATTCCTACGAGCAGTACTTC.

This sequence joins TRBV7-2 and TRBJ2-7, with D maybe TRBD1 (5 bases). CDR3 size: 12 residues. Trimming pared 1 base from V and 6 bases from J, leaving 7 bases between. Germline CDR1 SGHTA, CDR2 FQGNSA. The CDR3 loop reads CASSLVGAEQYF. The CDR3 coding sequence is TGTGCCAGCAGCTTAGTTGGGGCCGAGCAGTACTTC. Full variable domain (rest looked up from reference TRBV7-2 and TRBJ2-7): GAGVSQSPSNKVTEKGKDVELRCDPISGHTALYWYRQSLGQGLEFLIYFQGNSAPDKSGLPSDRFSAERTGGSVSTLTIQRTQQEDSAVYLCASSLVGAEQYFGPGTRLTVT.

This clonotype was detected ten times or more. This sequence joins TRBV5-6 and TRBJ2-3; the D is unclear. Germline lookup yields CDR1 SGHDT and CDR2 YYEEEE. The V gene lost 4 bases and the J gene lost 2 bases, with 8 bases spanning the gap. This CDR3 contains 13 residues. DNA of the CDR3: TGTGCCAGCAGCGTGATGGACACAGATACGCAGTATTTT. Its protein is CASSVMDTDTQYF.

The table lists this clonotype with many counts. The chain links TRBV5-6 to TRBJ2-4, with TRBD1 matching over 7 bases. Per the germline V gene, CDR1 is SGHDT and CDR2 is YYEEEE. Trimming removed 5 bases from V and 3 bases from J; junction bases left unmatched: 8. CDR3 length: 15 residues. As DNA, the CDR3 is TGTGCCAGCAGTCGGCTCCAGGGGGACAAAAACATTCAGTACTTC. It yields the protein CASSRLQGDKNIQYF.

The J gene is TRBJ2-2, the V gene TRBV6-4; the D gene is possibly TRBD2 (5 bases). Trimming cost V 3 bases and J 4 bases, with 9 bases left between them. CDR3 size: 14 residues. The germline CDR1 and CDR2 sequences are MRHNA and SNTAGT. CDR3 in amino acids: CASSDNSATGELFF. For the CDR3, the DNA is TGTGCCAGCAGTGATAATAGCGCCACCGGGGAGCTGTTTTTT.

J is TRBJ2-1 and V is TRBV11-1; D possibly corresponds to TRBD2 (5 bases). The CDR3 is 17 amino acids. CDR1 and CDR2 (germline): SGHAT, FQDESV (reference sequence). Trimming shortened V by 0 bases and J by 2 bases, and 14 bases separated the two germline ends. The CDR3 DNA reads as TGTGCCAGCAGCTTAGCGCGTGGGAGAACCACCTACAATGAGCAGTTCTTC. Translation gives CASSLARGRTTYNEQFF.

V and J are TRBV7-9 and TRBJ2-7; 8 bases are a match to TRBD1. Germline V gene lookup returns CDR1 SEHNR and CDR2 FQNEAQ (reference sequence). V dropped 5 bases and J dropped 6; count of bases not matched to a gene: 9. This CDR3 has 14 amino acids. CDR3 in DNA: TGTGCCAGCAGCAGGACAGGGTACGAGGCCGAGCAGTACTTC. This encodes CASSRTGYEAEQYF.

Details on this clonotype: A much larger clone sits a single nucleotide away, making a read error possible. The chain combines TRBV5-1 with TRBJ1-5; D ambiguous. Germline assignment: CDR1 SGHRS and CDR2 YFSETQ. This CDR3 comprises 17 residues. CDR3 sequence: CASSLGTAGPGNQPRHF. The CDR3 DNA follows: TGCGCCAGCAGCTTGGGAACCGCAGGTCCCGGCAATCAGCCCCGGCATTTT.

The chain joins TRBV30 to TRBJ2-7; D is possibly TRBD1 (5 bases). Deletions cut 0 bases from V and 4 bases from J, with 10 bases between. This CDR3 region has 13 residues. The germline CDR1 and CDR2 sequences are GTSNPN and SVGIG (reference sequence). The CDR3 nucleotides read TGTGCCTGGAGTGTATCCAGGGATTACGAGCAGTACTTC. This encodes CAWSVSRDYEQYF.

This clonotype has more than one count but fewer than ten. As DNA, the CDR3 is TGTGCCAGCAGTGTGACTAGCAATCAGCCCCAGCATTTT. This sequence encodes CASSVTSNQPQHF. The rearrangement joins TRBV6-4 to TRBJ1-5; D is unresolved. CDR1 MRHNA and CDR2 SNTAGT come from the germline V gene. CDR3 length: 13 amino acids. V lost 4 bases to trimming and J lost 0 bases, with 4 bases between them.

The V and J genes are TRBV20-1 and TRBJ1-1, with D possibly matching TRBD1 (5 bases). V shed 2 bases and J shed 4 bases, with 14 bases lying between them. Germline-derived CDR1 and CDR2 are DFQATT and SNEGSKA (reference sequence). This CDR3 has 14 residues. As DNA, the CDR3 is TGCAGTGCTAGACCCTCCAACGGGGGCACTGAAGCTTTCTTT. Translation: CSARPSNGGTEAFF.

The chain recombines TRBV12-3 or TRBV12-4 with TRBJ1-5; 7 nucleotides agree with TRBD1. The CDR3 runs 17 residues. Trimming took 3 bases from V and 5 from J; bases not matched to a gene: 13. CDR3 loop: CASSFVQGGRADQPQHF. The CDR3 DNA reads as TGTGCCAGCAGTTTTGTGCAGGGGGGACGGGCGGATCAGCCCCAGCATTTT.

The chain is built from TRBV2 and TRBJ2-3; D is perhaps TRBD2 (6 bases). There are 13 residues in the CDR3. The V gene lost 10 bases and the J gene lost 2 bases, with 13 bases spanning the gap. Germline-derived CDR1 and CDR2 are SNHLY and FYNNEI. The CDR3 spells CAIGGIPTDTQYF. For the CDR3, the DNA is TGTGCCATTGGAGGGATTCCCACAGATACGCAGTATTTT.